The 27 T cell receptor beta chains below all came from one sample that was sequenced in a study of blood T cell repertoires in COVID-19. Profiling relied on immunoSEQ multiplex PCR, and the TCRdb table lists in-frame clones only, not all of them. Of around 60,000 clones listed, roughly 86% are singletons. Sequences were obtained from peripheral blood. All receptors derive from a human donor in a cohort sampled during active COVID-19.

Here the CDR3 reads CASSPGTINEKLFF. As DNA, the CDR3 is TGTGCCAGCAGTCCCGGGACTATTAATGAAAAACTGTTTTTT. The V call is TRBV28, the J call TRBJ1-4; D may be TRBD1 (5 bases). V was cut by 5 bases and J by 4 bases, with 11 bases left in between. CDR1 MDHEN and CDR2 SYDVKM come from the germline V gene. This CDR3 has 14 amino acids.

The chain recombines TRBV5-1 with TRBJ2-3; D may be TRBD2 (6 bases). Germline CDR1 is SGHRS and CDR2 is YFSETQ. The CDR3 runs 14 residues. Deletions cut 2 bases from V and 6 bases from J, with 13 bases between. The DNA of the CDR3 is TGCGCCAGCAGCTTCGTAAGCGGGCCTGATACGCAGTATTTT. Protein sequence: CASSFVSGPDTQYF.

This chain links TRBV27 with TRBJ2-7; D unresolved. The germline V gene has CDR1 MNHEY and CDR2 SMNVEV (reference sequence). The CDR3 runs 13 residues. Trimming stripped 2 bases from V and 3 bases from J, with 8 bases between. CDR3 bases: TGTGCCAGCAGTTTACAACAGATCTACGAGCAGTACTTC. Translating it yields CASSLQQIYEQYF.

The gene calls are TRBV9 and TRBJ2-7; D is unclear. The V and J ends lost 0 bases and 0 bases respectively, with 7 bases between them. The CDR3 has 14 amino acids. The germline CDR1 and CDR2 sequences are SGDLS and YYNGEE. The CDR3 DNA is TGTGCCAGCAGCGTAGGATCCGGCTCCTACGAGCAGTACTTC. It codes for CASSVGSGSYEQYF.

The V gene is TRBV12-3 or TRBV12-4, the J gene TRBJ2-1, with TRBD2 as a possible D gene (6 bases). This CDR3 comprises 13 residues. Trimming shortened V by 7 bases and J by 8 bases, and 15 bases separated the two germline ends. The CDR3 protein is CASTTGVGDEQFF. In nucleotides, the CDR3 is TGTGCCAGCACCACGGGGGTCGGGGATGAGCAGTTCTTC.

CDR3 protein: CASSHLGRDRLYEQYF. The DNA of the CDR3 is TGTGCCAGCAGCCACCTTGGCCGGGACAGGCTTTACGAGCAGTACTTC. The chain links TRBV14 to TRBJ2-7, with 8 bases that match TRBD1. Germline lookup yields CDR1 SGHDN and CDR2 FVKESK. With V trimmed by 3 bases and J by 4 bases, 11 bases remained unmatched. The CDR3 sequence is 16 residues long.

The J gene is TRBJ1-1, the V gene TRBV28, with 7 bases lining up with TRBD1. Germline CDR1 reads MDHEN; CDR2 reads SYDVKM. The J segment lost 0 bases and the V segment lost 3 bases, leaving 7 bases of the junction unmatched. The CDR3 consists of 16 residues. Here the CDR3 reads CASSFRGRGMNTEAFF. CDR3 DNA: TGTGCCAGCAGTTTTAGGGGGCGCGGAATGAACACTGAAGCTTTCTTT. Full variable domain (outside the CDR3, taken from reference TRBV28 and TRBJ1-1): DVKVTQSSRYLVKRTGEKVFLECVQDMDHENMFWYRQDPGLGLRLIYFSYDVKMKEKGDIPEGYSVSREKKERFSLILESASTNQTSMYLCASSFRGRGMNTEAFFGQGTRLTVV.

The V and J genes are TRBV7-2 and TRBJ1-5, with 9 bases fitting TRBD1. V trimming: 3 bases; J trimming: 5 bases; junction bases outside the gene matches: 2. Per the germline V gene, CDR1 is SGHTA and CDR2 is FQGNSA. This CDR3 has 14 amino acids. The CDR3 here is CASSFDRGYQPQHF. In DNA, the CDR3 is TGTGCCAGCAGCTTCGACAGGGGGTATCAGCCCCAGCATTTT.

This clone was detected once. The rearrangement joins TRBV27 to TRBJ2-2; tentatively, D is TRBD1 (6 bases). The CDR3 is made up of 16 amino acids. Looked up from germline, CDR1 is MNHEY and CDR2 is SMNVEV (reference sequence). V gave up 4 bases and J gave up 2 bases, with 14 bases separating them. The CDR3 protein is CASSYLGALNTGELFF. The CDR3 nucleotides are TGTGCCAGCAGTTACCTGGGGGCCTTAAACACCGGGGAGCTGTTTTTT.

The chain employs TRBV19 and TRBJ1-2; D perhaps matches TRBD1 (6 bases). The V and J ends lost 5 bases and 0 bases respectively, with 13 bases between them. This CDR3 spans 15 amino acids. Germline loops: CDR1 LNHDA, CDR2 SQIVND (reference sequence). Here the CDR3 DNA reads TGTGCCAGTAGTGACCAGGGGAAAGCTAACTATGGCTACACCTTC. Residues: CASSDQGKANYGYTF.

CDR3 sequence (DNA): TGTGCCAGCAGCTTAGCGGCGGGCGGGAACACTGAAGCTTTCTTT. Translating gives CASSLAAGGNTEAFF. The chain is built from TRBV7-6 and TRBJ1-1; D not resolved. Germline V CDR1 and CDR2: SGHVS, FNYEAQ. Trimming pared 0 bases from V and 1 base from J, leaving 9 bases between. The CDR3 runs to 15 residues.

In this sample, this clone turned up once. J is TRBJ1-1 and V is TRBV2; D possibly corresponds to TRBD1 (6 bases). V lost 5 bases and J 0 bases, leaving 10 bases between the germline ends. Germline assignment: CDR1 SNHLY and CDR2 FYNNEI. CDR3 size: 14 residues. The CDR3 DNA sequence: TGTGCCAGCAGTTGGGCAGGGGTGAACACTGAAGCTTTCTTT. Translated: CASSWAGVNTEAFF.

The J gene is TRBJ2-5, the V gene TRBV28; TRBD1 matches 7 bases. The CDR3 contains 14 residues. Per the germline V gene, CDR1 is MDHEN and CDR2 is SYDVKM. V gave up 2 bases and J gave up 5 bases; unmatched junction bases: 5. The CDR3 loop reads CASSLSDREETQYF. CDR3 coding DNA: TGTGCCAGCAGTTTAAGTGACAGGGAGGAGACCCAGTACTTC.

The chain links TRBV18 to TRBJ2-5; D remains unclear. CDR1 is KGHSH, CDR2 LQKENI, per germline. The CDR3 totals 13 residues. The V and J ends lost 5 bases and 2 bases respectively, with 9 bases between them. The CDR3 loop reads CASSGRSQETQYF. CDR3 bases: TGTGCCAGCTCAGGCCGCTCTCAAGAGACCCAGTACTTC.

The V gene is TRBV6-5, the J gene TRBJ2-7; 11 bases line up with TRBD1. Germline trimming cut 7 bases from V and 4 bases from J; bases unmatched to any gene: 9. The CDR3 has 15 amino acids. Germline lookup yields CDR1 MNHEY and CDR2 SVGAGI. The DNA for the CDR3 is TGTGCCAGCAAAACACCGGGACAGGGGGGGTACGAGCAGTACTTC. This encodes CASKTPGQGGYEQYF.

This chain joins TRBV28 and TRBJ1-5; D unresolved. This CDR3 contains 14 residues. Trimming shortened V by 7 bases and J by 0 bases, and 10 bases separated the two germline ends. Germline V gene data show CDR1 as MDHEN and CDR2 as SYDVKM. For the CDR3, the DNA is TGTGCCAGCAACGGTCAATATAGCAATCAGCCCCAGCATTTT. Translation: CASNGQYSNQPQHF.

The rearrangement uses TRBV4-1 and TRBJ2-7; 8 nucleotides align to TRBD2. Per the germline V gene, CDR1 is MGHRA and CDR2 is YSYEKL. The CDR3 has 16 residues. J was trimmed by 6 bases and V by 5 bases; bases with no gene match: 15. DNA for the CDR3: TGCGCCAGCAGCGATTCCGGGACTAGAAGTATCAGCGAGCAGTACTTC. Protein: CASSDSGTRSISEQYF.

The rearrangement links TRBV6-5 to TRBJ1-6; TRBD1 might be the D (6 bases). Trimming shortened V by 6 bases and J by 7 bases, and 13 bases separated the two germline ends. Germline V gene lookup returns CDR1 MNHEY and CDR2 SVGAGI. The CDR3 totals 14 residues. This chain's CDR3 is CASRSGGRNSPLHF. CDR3 sequence (DNA): TGTGCCAGCAGATCGGGGGGCCGGAATTCACCCCTCCACTTT.

The CDR3 region has the DNA TGTGCCAGCAGGAACAGGGGTCGGAGCGAGCAGTACTTC. This sequence encodes CASRNRGRSEQYF. The J gene is TRBJ2-7, the V gene TRBV6-5; TRBD1 agrees at 7 bases. The CDR3 totals 13 residues. CDR1 is MNHEY, CDR2 SVGAGI, per germline. Trimming took 6 bases from V and 6 from J; bases not matched to a gene: 8.

V and J are TRBV5-4 and TRBJ1-1, with D maybe TRBD1 (6 bases). This CDR3 spans 15 amino acids. CDR1 SGHNT and CDR2 YYREEE come from the germline V gene (reference sequence). The ends were cut back, 3 bases at V and 4 bases at J, with 16 bases in the middle. DNA for the CDR3: TGTGCCAGCAGCTCGGGGGGCAGGGGTATCACTGAAGCTTTCTTT. Amino acids: CASSSGGRGITEAFF.

The chain recombines TRBV5-1 with TRBJ2-3; D is perhaps TRBD2 (5 bases). Germline V gene lookup returns CDR1 SGHRS and CDR2 YFSETQ. This CDR3 region has 15 residues. Between the trimmed V and J ends, which lost 0 bases and 2 bases, there was a span of 10 bases. CDR3 amino acids: CASSLGAGNTDTQYF. The CDR3 bases are TGCGCCAGCAGCTTGGGGGCCGGGAACACAGATACGCAGTATTTT.

V usage is TRBV7-2 and J usage is TRBJ2-7; TRBD1 matches at 10 bases. The CDR3 length is 15 residues. The germline gives CDR1 SGHTA, CDR2 FQGNSA. Trimming took 2 bases from V and 3 from J; bases not matched to a gene: 4. The CDR3 coding sequence is TGTGCCAGCAGCTTACGGGGGACAGGGGTCTACGAGCAGTACTTC. Translation: CASSLRGTGVYEQYF.

The table lists this clone with a count of one. J is TRBJ1-2 and V is TRBV6-2 or TRBV6-3, with 8 bases fitting TRBD1. The V segment lost 6 bases and the J segment 2 bases; nucleotides outside the gene matches: 5. CDR1 is MNHEY and CDR2 is SVGEGT in the germline V gene. The CDR3 has 14 residues. As DNA, the CDR3 is TGTGCCAGCAGCCTGACAGGGGTGAACTATGGCTACACCTTC. It translates to CASSLTGVNYGYTF.

This clone was detected once. The chain uses TRBV2 and TRBJ1-2, with a weak D call TRBD1 (6 bases). The CDR3 covers 14 residues. Trimming stripped 5 bases from V and 6 bases from J, with 16 bases between. CDR1 is SNHLY and CDR2 is FYNNEI in the germline V gene. The CDR3 sequence is CASSPGGGANGYTF. The CDR3 coding sequence is TGTGCCAGCAGTCCCGGGGGGGGCGCGAATGGCTACACCTTC.

The V call is TRBV7-2, the J call TRBJ2-1, with 7 positions matching TRBD2. Germline trimming cut 4 bases from V and 4 bases from J; bases unmatched to any gene: 10. The CDR3 runs to 16 residues. The germline gives CDR1 SGHTA, CDR2 FQGNSA. The CDR3 sequence is CASSSLGGRRYNEQFF. The CDR3 nucleotides are TGTGCCAGCAGCTCACTGGGCGGGAGACGGTACAATGAGCAGTTCTTC.

There are a few counts of this clone. The chain recombines TRBV4-2 with TRBJ1-1, with D uncertain. V lost 1 base and J lost 4, with 7 bases in between. The length of the CDR3 is 13 residues. The germline gives CDR1 LGHNA, CDR2 YNFKEQ. In DNA form, the CDR3 reads TGTGCCAGCAGCCAAGCGGAGAGCACTGAAGCTTTCTTT. It encodes CASSQAESTEAFF.

The rearrangement uses TRBV5-1 and TRBJ2-1, with D possibly being TRBD1 (6 bases). The CDR3 length is 13 residues. V was trimmed by 4 bases and J by 4 bases, leaving 9 bases between them. In germline, CDR1 is SGHRS, CDR2 YFSETQ. The CDR3: CASSQGSYNEQFF. The CDR3 DNA reads TGCGCCAGCAGCCAGGGGTCTTACAATGAGCAGTTCTTC.